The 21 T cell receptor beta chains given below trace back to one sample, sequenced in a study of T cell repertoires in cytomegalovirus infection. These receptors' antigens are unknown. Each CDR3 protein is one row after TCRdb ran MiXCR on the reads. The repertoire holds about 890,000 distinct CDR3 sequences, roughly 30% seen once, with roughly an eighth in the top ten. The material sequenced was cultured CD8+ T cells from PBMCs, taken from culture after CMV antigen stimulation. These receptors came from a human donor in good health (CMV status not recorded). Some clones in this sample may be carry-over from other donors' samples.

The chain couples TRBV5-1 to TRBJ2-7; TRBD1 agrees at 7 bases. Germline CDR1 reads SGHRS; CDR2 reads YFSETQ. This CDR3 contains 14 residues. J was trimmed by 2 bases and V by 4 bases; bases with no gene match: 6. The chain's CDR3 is CASSHGTAAYEQYF. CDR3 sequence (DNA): TGCGCCAGCAGCCATGGGACAGCAGCCTACGAGCAGTACTTC.

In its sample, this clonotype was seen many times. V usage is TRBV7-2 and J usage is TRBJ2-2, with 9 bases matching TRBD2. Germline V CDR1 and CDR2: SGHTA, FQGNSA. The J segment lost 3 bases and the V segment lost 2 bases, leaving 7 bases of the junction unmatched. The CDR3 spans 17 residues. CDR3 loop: CASSLNGGGAYTGELFF. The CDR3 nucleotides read TGTGCCAGCAGCTTAAATGGCGGGGGGGCGTACACCGGGGAGCTGTTTTTT.

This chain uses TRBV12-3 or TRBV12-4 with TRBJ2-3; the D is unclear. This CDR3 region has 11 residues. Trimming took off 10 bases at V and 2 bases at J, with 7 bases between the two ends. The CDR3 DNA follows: TGTGCCAACCACCCCACAGATACGCAGTATTTT. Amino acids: CANHPTDTQYF.

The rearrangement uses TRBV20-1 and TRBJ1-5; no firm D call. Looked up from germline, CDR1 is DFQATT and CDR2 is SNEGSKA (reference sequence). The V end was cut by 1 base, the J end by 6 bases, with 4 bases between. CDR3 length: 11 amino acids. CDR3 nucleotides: TGCAGTGCTAGAGGGGTTCAGCCCCAGCATTTT. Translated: CSARGVQPQHF.

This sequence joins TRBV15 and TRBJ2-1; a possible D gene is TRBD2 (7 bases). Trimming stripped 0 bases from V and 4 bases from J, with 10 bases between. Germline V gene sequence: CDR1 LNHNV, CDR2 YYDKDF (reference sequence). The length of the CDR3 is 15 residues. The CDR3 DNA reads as TGTGCCACCAGCAGAGACGGGGGGCCTTACAATGAGCAGTTCTTC. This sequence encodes CATSRDGGPYNEQFF.

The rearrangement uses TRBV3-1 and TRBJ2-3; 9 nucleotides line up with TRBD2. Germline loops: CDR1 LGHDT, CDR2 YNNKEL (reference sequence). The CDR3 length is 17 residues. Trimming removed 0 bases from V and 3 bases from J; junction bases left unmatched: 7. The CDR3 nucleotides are TGTGCCAGCAGCCAAGATGTAGGGAGCGGGGGGACAGATACGCAGTATTTT. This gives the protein CASSQDVGSGGTDTQYF.

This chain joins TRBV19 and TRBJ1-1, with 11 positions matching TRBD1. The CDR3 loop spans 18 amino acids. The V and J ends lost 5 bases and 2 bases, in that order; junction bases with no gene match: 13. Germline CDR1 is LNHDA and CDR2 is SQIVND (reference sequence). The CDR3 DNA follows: TGTGCCAGTAGTCCATGGACAGGGGGCTTTCCCTTAAACACTGAAGCTTTCTTT. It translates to CASSPWTGGFPLNTEAFF.

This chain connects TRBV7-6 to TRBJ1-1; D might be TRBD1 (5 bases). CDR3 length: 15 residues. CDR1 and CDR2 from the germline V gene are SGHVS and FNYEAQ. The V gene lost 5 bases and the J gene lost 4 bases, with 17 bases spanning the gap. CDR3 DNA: TGTGCCAGCAGCCCCCAAAGTAGGAGGGGCACTGAAGCTTTCTTT. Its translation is CASSPQSRRGTEAFF.

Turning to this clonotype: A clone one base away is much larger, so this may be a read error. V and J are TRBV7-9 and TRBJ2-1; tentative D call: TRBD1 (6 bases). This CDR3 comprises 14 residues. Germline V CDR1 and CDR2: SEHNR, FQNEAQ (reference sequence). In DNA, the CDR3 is TGTGTCAGCAGCACACGCAATGGACAGCCTGAGCAGTTCTTC. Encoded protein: CVSSTRNGQPEQFF. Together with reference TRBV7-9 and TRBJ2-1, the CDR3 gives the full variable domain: DTGVSQNPRHKITKRGQNVTFRCDPISEHNRLYWYRQTLGQGPEFLTYFQNEAQLEKSRLLSDRFSAERPKGSFSTLEIQRTEQGDSAMYLCVSSTRNGQPEQFFGPGTRLTVL.

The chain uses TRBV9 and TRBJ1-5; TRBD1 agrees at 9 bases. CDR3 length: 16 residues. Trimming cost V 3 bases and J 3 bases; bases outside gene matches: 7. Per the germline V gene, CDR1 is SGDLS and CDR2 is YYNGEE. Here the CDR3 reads CASSEGDREDNQPQHF. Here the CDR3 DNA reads TGTGCCAGCAGCGAGGGGGACAGGGAGGACAATCAGCCCCAGCATTTT. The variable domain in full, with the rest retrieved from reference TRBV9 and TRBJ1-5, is DSGVTQTPKHLITATGQRVTLRCSPRSGDLSVYWYQQSLDQGLQFLIQYYNGEERAKGNILERFSAQQFPDLHSELNLSSLELGDSALYFCASSEGDREDNQPQHFGDGTRLSIL.

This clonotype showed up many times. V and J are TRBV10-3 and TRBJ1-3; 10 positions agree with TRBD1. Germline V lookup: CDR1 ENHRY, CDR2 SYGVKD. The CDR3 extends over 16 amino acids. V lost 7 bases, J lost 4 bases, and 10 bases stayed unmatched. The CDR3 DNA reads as TGTGCCATCACCAATTGGACAGGGGGTGACGGAAACACCATATATTTT. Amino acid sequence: CAITNWTGGDGNTIYF.

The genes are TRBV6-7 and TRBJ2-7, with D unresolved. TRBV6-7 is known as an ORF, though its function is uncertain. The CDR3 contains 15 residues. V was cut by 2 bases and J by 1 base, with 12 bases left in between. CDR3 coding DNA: TGTGCCAGCAGTTACCCCCGTCCGAAATCCTACGAGCAGTACGTC. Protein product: CASSYPRPKSYEQYV.

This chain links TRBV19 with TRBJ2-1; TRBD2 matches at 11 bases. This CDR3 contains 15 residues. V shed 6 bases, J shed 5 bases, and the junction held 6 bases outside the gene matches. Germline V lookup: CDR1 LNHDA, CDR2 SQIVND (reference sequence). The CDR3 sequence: CASRSLAGAHNEQFF. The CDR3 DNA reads TGTGCCAGTAGATCACTAGCGGGGGCCCACAATGAGCAGTTCTTC.

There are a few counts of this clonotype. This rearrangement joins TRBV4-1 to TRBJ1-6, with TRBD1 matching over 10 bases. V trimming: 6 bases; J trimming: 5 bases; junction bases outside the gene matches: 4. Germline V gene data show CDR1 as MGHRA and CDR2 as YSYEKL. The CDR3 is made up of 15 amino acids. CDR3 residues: CASSRGQGNNSPLHF. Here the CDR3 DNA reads TGCGCCAGCAGTCGGGGACAGGGGAATAATTCACCCCTCCACTTT.

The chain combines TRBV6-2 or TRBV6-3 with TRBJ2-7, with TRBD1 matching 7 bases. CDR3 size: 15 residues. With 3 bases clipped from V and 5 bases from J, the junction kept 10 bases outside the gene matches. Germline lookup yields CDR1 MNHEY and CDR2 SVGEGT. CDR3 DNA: TGTGCCAGCAGTTATAAGGGGACAGCCAGGCACGAGCAGTACGTC. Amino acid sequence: CASSYKGTARHEQYV.

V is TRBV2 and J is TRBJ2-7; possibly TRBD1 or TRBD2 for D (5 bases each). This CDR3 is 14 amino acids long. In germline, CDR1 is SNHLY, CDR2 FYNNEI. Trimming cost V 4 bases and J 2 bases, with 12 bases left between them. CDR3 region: CASSVQVGTYEQYV. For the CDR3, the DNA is TGTGCCAGCAGTGTACAGGTCGGGACCTACGAGCAGTACGTC.

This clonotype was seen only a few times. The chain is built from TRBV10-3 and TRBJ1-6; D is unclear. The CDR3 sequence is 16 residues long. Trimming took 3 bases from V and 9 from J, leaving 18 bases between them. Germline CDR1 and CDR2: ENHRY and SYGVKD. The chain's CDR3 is CAISDLDGPRGSPLHF. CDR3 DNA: TGTGCCATCAGTGACCTTGACGGACCCCGGGGTTCACCCCTCCACTTT.

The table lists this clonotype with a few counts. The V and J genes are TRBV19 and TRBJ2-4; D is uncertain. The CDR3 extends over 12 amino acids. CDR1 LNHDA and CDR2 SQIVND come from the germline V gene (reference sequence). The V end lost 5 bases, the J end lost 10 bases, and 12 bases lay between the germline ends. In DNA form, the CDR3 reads TGTGCCAGTAGTTGGGGTATAGGGATTCAGTACTTC. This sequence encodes CASSWGIGIQYF.

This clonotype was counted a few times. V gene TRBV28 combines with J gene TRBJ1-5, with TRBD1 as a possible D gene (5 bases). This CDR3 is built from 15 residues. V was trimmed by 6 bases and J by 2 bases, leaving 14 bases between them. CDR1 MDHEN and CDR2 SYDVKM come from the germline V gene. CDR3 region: CASSQGPGGNQPQHF. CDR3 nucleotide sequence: TGTGCCAGCAGCCAGGGACCTGGGGGCAATCAGCCCCAGCATTTT.

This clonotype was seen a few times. CDR3 nucleotides: TGTGCCAGCAGTGACAATCAGCCCCAGCATTTT. Translating gives CASSDNQPQHF. V and J are TRBV2 and TRBJ1-5, with D unclear. This CDR3 contains 11 residues. Trimming cost V 3 bases and J 3 bases, with 0 bases left between them. Germline loops: CDR1 SNHLY, CDR2 FYNNEI.

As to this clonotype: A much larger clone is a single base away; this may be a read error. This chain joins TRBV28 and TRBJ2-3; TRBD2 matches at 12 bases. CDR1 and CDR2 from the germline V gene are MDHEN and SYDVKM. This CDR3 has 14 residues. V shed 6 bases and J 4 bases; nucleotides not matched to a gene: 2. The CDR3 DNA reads TGTGCCAGCAGCCGACTAGCGGGGGCAGATACGCAGTATTTT. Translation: CASSRLAGADTQYF.